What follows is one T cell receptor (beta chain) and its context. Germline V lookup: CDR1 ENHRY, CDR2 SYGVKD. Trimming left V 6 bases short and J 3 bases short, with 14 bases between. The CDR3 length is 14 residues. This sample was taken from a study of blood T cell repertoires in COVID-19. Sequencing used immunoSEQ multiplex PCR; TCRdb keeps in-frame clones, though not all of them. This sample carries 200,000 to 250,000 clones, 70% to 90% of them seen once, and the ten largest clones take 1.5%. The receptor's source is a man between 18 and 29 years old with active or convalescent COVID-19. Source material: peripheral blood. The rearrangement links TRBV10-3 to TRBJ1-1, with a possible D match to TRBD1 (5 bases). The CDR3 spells CAIRQALVDTEAFF. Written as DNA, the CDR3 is TGTGCCATCAGACAGGCTCTCGTGGACACTGAAGCTTTCTTT.